This TCR beta chain was identified in a study of blood T cell repertoires in COVID-19. Authors' processing steps: Using reference gene primer amplification, nucleated cell counts were estimated. Libraries were prepared by immunoSEQ multiplex PCR; TCRdb keeps only in-frame clonotypes and omits some of them. From that table come the V and J calls and clone size; the DNA was used to work out D and trimming. Seen here are 150,000 to 200,000 clones, approximately 80% observed once, and the top ten hold about 10%. The sample holds a few counts of this clone. This CDR3 region has 14 residues. CDR1 and CDR2 from the germline V gene are LNHDA and SQIVND (reference sequence). With 8 bases clipped from V and 4 bases from J, the junction kept 9 bases outside the gene matches.

The clonotype was recovered from a woman aged 80 or older with active or convalescent COVID-19. The V and J genes are TRBV19 and TRBJ1-2; TRBD1 aligns across 8 bases. The sample consisted of peripheral blood. DNA for the CDR3: TGTGCCAGTCAGGGACAGGCGCGCTCCTATGGCTACACCTTC. This codes for CASQGQARSYGYTF. Full variable domain (missing parts from reference TRBV19 and TRBJ1-2): DGGITQSPKYLFRKEGQNVTLSCEQNLNHDAMYWYRQDPGQGLRLIYYSQIVNDFQKGDIAEGYSVSREKKESFPLTVTSAQKNPTAFYLCASQGQARSYGYTFGSGTRLTVV.